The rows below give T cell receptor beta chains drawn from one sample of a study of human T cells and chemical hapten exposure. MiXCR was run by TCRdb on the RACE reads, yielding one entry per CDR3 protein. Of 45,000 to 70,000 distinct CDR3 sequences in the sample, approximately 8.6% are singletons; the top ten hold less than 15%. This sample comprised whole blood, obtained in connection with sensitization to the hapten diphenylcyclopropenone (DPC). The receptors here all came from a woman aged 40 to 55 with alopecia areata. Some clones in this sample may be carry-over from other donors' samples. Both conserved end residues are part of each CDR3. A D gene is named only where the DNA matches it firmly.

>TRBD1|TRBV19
CASSGRDSIHEQYF
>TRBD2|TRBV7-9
CASSRGLAVTRELFF
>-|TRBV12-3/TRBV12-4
CASSSRDEQYF
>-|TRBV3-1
CASSQGGITEAFF
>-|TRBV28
CATMYRGNNQPQHF
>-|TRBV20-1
CSASGGGESSPLHF
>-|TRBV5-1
CASSLAVIREISGANVLTF
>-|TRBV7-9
CASSPPGASSYEQYF
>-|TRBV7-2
CASSFIELFF
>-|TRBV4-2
CASSQGSGDRDNEQFF
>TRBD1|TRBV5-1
CASRPSLGQGNSPLHF
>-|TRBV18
CASSPRDFWGTEAFF
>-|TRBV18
CASSPGRPGYEQYF
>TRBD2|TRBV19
CASSIAPSGGSNEQFF
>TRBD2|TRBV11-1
CASSALAGFSTDTQYF
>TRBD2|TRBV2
CASSRGAYNEQFF
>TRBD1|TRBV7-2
CASSSQTGVIGELFF
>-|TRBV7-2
CASSARRAGAYTDTQYF
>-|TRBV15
CATSRVTESYEQYF
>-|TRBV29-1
CSVEPRGGTDTQYF
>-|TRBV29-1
CSVVKTADGYTF
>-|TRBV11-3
CASSLDPPGISTDTQYF
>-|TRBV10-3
CAISPDSFVRNTIYF
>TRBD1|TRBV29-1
CSGGQGSYEQYF
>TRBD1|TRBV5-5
CASSLGGGRMNTEAFF
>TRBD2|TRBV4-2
CASSQDRGGTSVDTQYF
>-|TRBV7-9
CASSRSKETQYF
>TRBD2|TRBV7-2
CASSPSSGGETQYF
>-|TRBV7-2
CASSLVGDSKANYGYTF
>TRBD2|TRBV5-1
CASSGTGGLAGSIQYF
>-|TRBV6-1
CASGRAVTDTQYF
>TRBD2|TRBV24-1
CATSRGGGEQFF
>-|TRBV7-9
CASSTSGAENQPQHF
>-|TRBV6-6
CASLTGINYGYTF
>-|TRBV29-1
CSVEVDAREKLFF
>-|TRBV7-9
CASSKHGPSDGYTF
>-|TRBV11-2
CASSLGRVNEQFF
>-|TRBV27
CARVGPEAFF
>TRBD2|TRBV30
CAWANSGTSDYWNTGELFF
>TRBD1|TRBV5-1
CASSLTGGYEQYF
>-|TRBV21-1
CASSTRHRTENIRVRDEQYF